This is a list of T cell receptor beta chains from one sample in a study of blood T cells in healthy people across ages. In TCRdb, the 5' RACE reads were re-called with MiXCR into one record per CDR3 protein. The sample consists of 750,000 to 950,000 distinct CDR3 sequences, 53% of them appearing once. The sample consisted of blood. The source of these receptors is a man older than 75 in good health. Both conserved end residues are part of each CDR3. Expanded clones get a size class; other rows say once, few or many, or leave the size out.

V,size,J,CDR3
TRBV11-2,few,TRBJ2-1,CASRPRIGRNEQFF
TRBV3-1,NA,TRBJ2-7,CASSLRTGTGIYEQYF
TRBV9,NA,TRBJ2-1,CASSGSVQGRSYNEQFF
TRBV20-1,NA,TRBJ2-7,CSAPPGQGNYEQYF
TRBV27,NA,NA,CASSLNGIGTQYF
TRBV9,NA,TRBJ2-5,CASSVEAEGPETQYF
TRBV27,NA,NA,CASSPRTGGFYNEQYF
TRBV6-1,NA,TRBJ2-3,CASSENGARKADTQYF
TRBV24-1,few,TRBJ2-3,CATSVGQGFVDTQYF
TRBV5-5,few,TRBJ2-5,CASSLYAGKETQYF
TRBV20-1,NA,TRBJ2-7,CSASFRPRTSYEQYF
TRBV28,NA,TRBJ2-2,CASSFREGTGELFF
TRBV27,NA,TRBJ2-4,CASSLGGFTKNIQYF
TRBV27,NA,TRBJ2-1,CASSFSGTGVCNEQFF
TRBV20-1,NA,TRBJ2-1,CSASARRSYNEQFF
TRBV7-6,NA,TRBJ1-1,CASSLNEGAAEAFF
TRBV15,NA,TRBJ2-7,CATSPERLPSYEQYF
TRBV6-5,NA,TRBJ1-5,CASSYLPGAPLSSQPQHF
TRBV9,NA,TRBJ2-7,CASSVELAGIYEQYF
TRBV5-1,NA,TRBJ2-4,CVSSSAVPSREDRRGYKNIQYF
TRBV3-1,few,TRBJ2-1,CASSSRGGLVNEQFF
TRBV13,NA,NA,CASSSGQVDYEQYF
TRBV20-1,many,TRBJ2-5,CSAPSSGPKETQYF
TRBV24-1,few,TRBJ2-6,CATSDGLSGANVLTF
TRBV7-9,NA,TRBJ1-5,CASNPQEFSNQPQHF
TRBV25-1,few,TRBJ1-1,CASSVRGDAEAFF
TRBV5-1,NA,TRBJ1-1,CASSSRGETEAFF
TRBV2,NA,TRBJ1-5,CASTLGVPLHF
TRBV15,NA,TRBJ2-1,CATSRGTLGSYNEQFF
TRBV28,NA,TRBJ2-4,CASTSQGGAKNIQYF
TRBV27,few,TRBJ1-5,CASSPVGVGSNQPQHF
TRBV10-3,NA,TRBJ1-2,CAISEEVAPGYGYTF
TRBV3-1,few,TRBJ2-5,CASSQDGGSQETQYF
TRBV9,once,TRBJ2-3,CASSEGLAGTNTQYF
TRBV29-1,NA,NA,CSVGQILETQYF
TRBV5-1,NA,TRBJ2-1,CASSLGGLGDEQFF
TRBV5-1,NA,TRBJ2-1,CASSPIGTVGYNEQFF
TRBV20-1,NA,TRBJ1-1,CSARWLGDNTEAFF
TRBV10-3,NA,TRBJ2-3,CAIRETSGRRDTQYF
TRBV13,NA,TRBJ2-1,CASSPGHLNEQFF
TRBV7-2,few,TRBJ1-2,CASSLVAGGAYGYTF
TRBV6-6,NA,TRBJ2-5,CASSDRLAGQETQYF
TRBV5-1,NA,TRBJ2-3,CASSLVGGRQDMQYF
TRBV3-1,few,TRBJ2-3,CASSQDSSGRYAYF
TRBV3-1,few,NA,CASSQESGYEQYF
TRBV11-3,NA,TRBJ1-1,CASSPGGHGPMNTEAFF
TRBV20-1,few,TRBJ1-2,CSAKTGQNNNYGYTF
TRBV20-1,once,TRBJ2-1,CSVREGTSRGDEQFF
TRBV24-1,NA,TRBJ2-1,CATSASTSGTSGYEQFF
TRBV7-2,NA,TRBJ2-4,CASSLVQGQGIQYF
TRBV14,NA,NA,CASTLSWRPYEQYF
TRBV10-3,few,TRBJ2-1,CAIRDTSGAGNEQFF
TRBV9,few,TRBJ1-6,CASSEVGQGSSPLHF
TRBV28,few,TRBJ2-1,CASSTPGQSPRNEQFF
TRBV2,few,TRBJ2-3,CASKDPSTPDTQYF
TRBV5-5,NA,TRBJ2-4,CASSETGRTKNIQYF
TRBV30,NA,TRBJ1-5,CAWSGGTSNQPQHF
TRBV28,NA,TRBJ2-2,CASSTAGAGVGELFF
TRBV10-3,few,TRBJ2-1,CAISESSRSYNEQFF
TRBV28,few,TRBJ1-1,CASSLFVAGSNTEAFF